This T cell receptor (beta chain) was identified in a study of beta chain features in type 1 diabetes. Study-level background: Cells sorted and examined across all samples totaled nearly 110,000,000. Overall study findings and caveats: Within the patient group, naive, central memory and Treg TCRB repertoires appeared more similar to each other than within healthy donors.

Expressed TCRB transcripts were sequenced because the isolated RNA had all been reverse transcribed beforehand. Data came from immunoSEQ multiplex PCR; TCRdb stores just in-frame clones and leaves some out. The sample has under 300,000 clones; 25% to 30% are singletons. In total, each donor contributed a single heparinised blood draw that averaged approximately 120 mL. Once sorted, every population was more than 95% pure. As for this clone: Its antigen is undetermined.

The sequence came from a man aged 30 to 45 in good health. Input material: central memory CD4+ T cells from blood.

The CDR3 DNA reads TGTGCCAGCTCACCGCCTTCACAGGAGACCCAGTACTTC. Its protein product is CASSPPSQETQYF. V and J are TRBV18 and TRBJ2-5, with D uncertain. Germline V gives CDR1 KGHSH, CDR2 LQKENI. Trimming removed 3 bases at V and 5 bases at J, with 10 bases between. The CDR3 is 13 residues long. The full variable domain, in which reference TRBV18 and TRBJ2-5 provide the parts outside the CDR3, is NAGVMQNPRHLVRRRGQEARLRCSPMKGHSHVYWYRQLPEEGLKFMVYLQKENIIDESGMPKERFSAEFPKEGPSILRIQQVVRGDSAAYFCASSPPSQETQYFGPGTRLLVL.